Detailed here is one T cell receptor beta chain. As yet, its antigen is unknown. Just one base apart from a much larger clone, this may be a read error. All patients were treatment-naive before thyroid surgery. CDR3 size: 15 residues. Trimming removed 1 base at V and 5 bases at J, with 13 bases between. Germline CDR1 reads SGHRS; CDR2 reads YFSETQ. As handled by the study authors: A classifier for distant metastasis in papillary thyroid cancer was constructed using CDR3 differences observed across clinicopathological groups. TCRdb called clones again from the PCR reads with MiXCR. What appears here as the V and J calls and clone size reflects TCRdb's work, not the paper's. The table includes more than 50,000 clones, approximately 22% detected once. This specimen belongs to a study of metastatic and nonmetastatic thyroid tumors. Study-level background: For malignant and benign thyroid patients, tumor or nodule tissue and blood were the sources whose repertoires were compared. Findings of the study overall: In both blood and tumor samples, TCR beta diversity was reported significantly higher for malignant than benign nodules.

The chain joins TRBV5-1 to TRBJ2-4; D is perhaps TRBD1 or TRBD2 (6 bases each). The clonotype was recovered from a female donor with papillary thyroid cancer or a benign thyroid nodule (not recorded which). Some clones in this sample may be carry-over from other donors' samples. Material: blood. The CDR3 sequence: CASSLSGGVQNIQYF. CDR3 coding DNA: TGCGCCAGCAGCTTGTCCGGGGGCGTGCAAAACATTCAGTACTTC.